The 28 T cell receptor beta chains in this list originate from one sample, sequenced in a study of T cells in Graves' hyperthyroidism and ophthalmopathy. Amplification targeted TCR beta CDR3 regions from RNA transcripts. Initially, a first-round RT-PCR of the TCR CDR3 employed the HTBI primer set. MiXCR was run by TCRdb on the multiplex PCR reads, yielding one entry per CDR3 protein. Of more than 350,000 distinct CDR3 sequences in the sample, approximately 14% are singletons; the top ten hold roughly 21%. Sequencing input: blood. The receptors shown here come from a woman between 25 and 40 years old with Graves' ophthalmopathy.

V and J are TRBV20-1 and TRBJ2-7; tentatively, D is TRBD1 (5 bases). Germline CDR1 and CDR2: DFQATT and SNEGSKA (reference sequence). V gave up 6 bases and J gave up 5 bases, with 14 bases separating them. This CDR3 has 12 residues. The CDR3 DNA reads TGCAGTGCGTTAAAGGACAACCACGAGCAGTACTTC. This encodes CSALKDNHEQYF.

This clonotype was observed a few times. The V call is TRBV24-1, the J call TRBJ2-3, with D unclear. Germline V CDR1 and CDR2: KGHDR, SFDVKD. The V end lost 3 bases, the J end lost 2 bases, and 2 bases lay between the germline ends. The CDR3 extends over 12 amino acids. The CDR3 coding sequence is TGTGCCACCAGTGATCACACAGATACGCAGTATTTT. Protein: CATSDHTDTQYF.

This clonotype was recorded many times. The chain combines TRBV12-3 or TRBV12-4 with TRBJ2-1; 10 positions agree with TRBD2. The CDR3 contains 15 residues. V shed 4 bases and J 8 bases; nucleotides not matched to a gene: 8. CDR3 nucleotides: TGTGCCAGCAGTTGGAGCGGGGGGGCCGGAGATGAGCAGTTCTTC. It translates to CASSWSGGAGDEQFF.

The gene calls are TRBV7-9 and TRBJ1-1, with D possibly being TRBD1 (6 bases). The CDR3 spans 14 residues. Trimming removed 10 bases at V and 2 bases at J, with 17 bases between. Germline V CDR1 and CDR2: SEHNR, FQNEAQ (reference sequence). For the CDR3, the DNA is TGTGCCACCGGCCCCGGGGGGGCTAACACTGAAGCTTTCTTT. It yields the protein CATGPGGANTEAFF.

This clonotype was detected ten times or more. This rearrangement joins TRBV2 to TRBJ1-2; no firm D call. This CDR3 spans 12 amino acids. The germline gives CDR1 SNHLY, CDR2 FYNNEI. Trimming left V 2 bases short and J 8 bases short, with 9 bases between. The CDR3, as DNA: TGTGCCAGCAGTGAAAGGTTCGGCGGCTACACCTTC. Translation gives CASSERFGGYTF. Complete variable domain (other parts from reference TRBV2 and TRBJ1-2): EPEVTQTPSHQVTQMGQEVILRCVPISNHLYFYWYRQILGQKVEFLVSFYNNEISEKSEIFDDQFSVERPDGSNFTLKIRSTKLEDSAMYFCASSERFGGYTFGSGTRLTVV.

The chain carries TRBV7-9 and TRBJ1-5; the D is unclear. Germline lookup yields CDR1 SEHNR and CDR2 FQNEAQ (reference sequence). The CDR3 sequence is 15 residues long. V lost 5 bases to trimming and J lost 6 bases, with 17 bases between them. The CDR3 loop is CASSPTESGSQPQHF. The CDR3 DNA reads as TGTGCCAGCAGCCCGACGGAGAGTGGGAGTCAGCCCCAGCATTTT.

This clonotype was detected many times. This chain connects TRBV2 to TRBJ2-7; TRBD2 agrees at 7 bases. The junction had 9 bases not matched to a gene; V was cut back by 6 bases and J by 4 bases. Germline V CDR1 and CDR2: SNHLY, FYNNEI. The CDR3 runs 14 residues. CDR3 nucleotides: TGTGCCAGCAGCGTGCTCACGGGGGGTTACGAGCAGTACTTC. Its translation: CASSVLTGGYEQYF.

V is TRBV10-1 and J is TRBJ2-3; D possibly uses TRBD1 or TRBD2 (5 bases each). Trimming pared 5 bases from V and 1 base from J, leaving 16 bases between. The germline gives CDR1 WNHNN, CDR2 SYGVQD (reference sequence). There are 16 residues in the CDR3. CDR3 bases: TGCGCCAGCAGTCCCCTTATCGGGGCCGGCACAGATACGCAGTATTTT. This gives the protein CASSPLIGAGTDTQYF.

This clonotype was counted only a few times. The chain couples TRBV7-9 to TRBJ2-5; the D is unclear. V was cut by 5 bases and J by 1 base, with 20 bases left in between. The CDR3 totals 17 residues. The germline gives CDR1 SEHNR, CDR2 FQNEAQ (reference sequence). CDR3 DNA sequence: TGTGCCAGCAGCGACTCTAGGAAAGGGATACTCCAAGAGACCCAGTACTTC. Protein sequence: CASSDSRKGILQETQYF.

This clonotype was recorded at least ten times. CDR3 DNA: TGCAGTGCTCCTACAGCGAAGGGGGGCTACACCTTC. This translates into CSAPTAKGGYTF. The chain links TRBV20-1 to TRBJ1-2; maybe TRBD1 (5 bases). CDR1 and CDR2 (germline): DFQATT, SNEGSKA (reference sequence). The V end was cut by 5 bases, the J end by 8 bases, with 15 bases between. There are 12 residues in the CDR3.

This clonotype was recorded at least ten times. CDR3 bases: TGCGCCAGCAGCTTGACCTCGGGAGGGGTGAACACTGAAGCTTTCTTT. Translated: CASSLTSGGVNTEAFF. V gene TRBV5-1 combines with J gene TRBJ1-1, with D perhaps TRBD1 (5 bases). There are 16 residues in the CDR3. Germline V gene sequence: CDR1 SGHRS, CDR2 YFSETQ. The V gene lost 1 base and the J gene lost 0 bases, with 13 bases spanning the gap.

This clonotype was observed at least ten times. This chain links TRBV27 with TRBJ1-6; D is perhaps TRBD1 (5 bases). The germline V gene has CDR1 MNHEY and CDR2 SMNVEV (reference sequence). With 8 bases removed from V and 7 bases from J, the gap between germline ends came to 15 bases. CDR3 size: 14 residues. This chain's CDR3 is CASLKPGMNSPLHF. In DNA, the CDR3 is TGTGCCAGCCTGAAACCAGGGATGAATTCACCCCTCCACTTT.

This clonotype showed up many times. This rearrangement joins TRBV12-3 or TRBV12-4 to TRBJ1-6, with no clear D. Trimming stripped 6 bases from V and 8 bases from J, with 14 bases between. The CDR3 runs 14 residues. The chain's CDR3 is CASSRWSGYSPLHF. The CDR3, as DNA: TGTGCCAGCAGCCGCTGGTCGGGTTATTCACCCCTCCACTTT.

At least ten counts were recorded for this clonotype. This chain uses TRBV18 with TRBJ2-4; maybe TRBD2 (6 bases). With 6 bases removed from V and 2 bases from J, the gap between germline ends came to 14 bases. The germline V gene has CDR1 KGHSH and CDR2 LQKENI. The CDR3 has 15 amino acids. CDR3 sequence reads: CASSPRRVSKNIQYF. CDR3 nucleotides: TGTGCCAGCTCGCCAAGGAGGGTCTCCAAAAACATTCAGTACTTC.

This clonotype was counted many times. The CDR3 is CASSPQTGSGEQYF. The DNA of the CDR3 is TGTGCCAGCAGCCCCCAAACAGGGTCGGGGGAGCAGTACTTC. The chain carries TRBV12-3 or TRBV12-4 and TRBJ2-7; D is possibly TRBD1 (6 bases). The ends were cut back, 6 bases at V and 7 bases at J, with 19 bases in the middle. CDR3 size: 14 residues.

There are many counts of this clonotype. The V gene is TRBV7-9, the J gene TRBJ2-7; TRBD2 agrees at 9 bases. The CDR3 has 16 amino acids. The germline V gene encodes CDR1 SEHNR and CDR2 FQNEAQ (reference sequence). The V gene end was trimmed by 5 bases and the J gene end by 1 base; junction bases not matched to a gene: 9. CDR3 sequence reads: CASSPRGSGGSYEQYF. CDR3 nucleotides: TGTGCCAGCAGCCCCCGGGGTAGCGGGGGTTCCTACGAGCAGTACTTC.

This clonotype was recorded at least ten times. CDR3 region: CASNNRRTANTEAFF. The CDR3 DNA sequence: TGTGCCAGCAACAATCGAAGGACGGCGAACACTGAAGCTTTCTTT. The J gene is TRBJ1-1, the V gene TRBV7-2; D not certain. Trimming removed 7 bases from V and 1 base from J, with 16 bases in between. CDR3 length equals 15 residues. CDR1 SGHTA and CDR2 FQGNSA come from the germline V gene.

Many counts were recorded for this clonotype. This rearrangement joins TRBV28 to TRBJ1-4; no definite D call. Germline-derived CDR1 and CDR2 are MDHEN and SYDVKM. Trimming removed 6 bases at V and 3 bases at J, with 11 bases between. The CDR3 is 14 amino acids. The CDR3 coding sequence is TGTGCCAGCAGCCTGGTTCAGTCTAATGAAAAACTGTTTTTT. Translating it yields CASSLVQSNEKLFF.

The CDR3 spells CASGLRGRDTGELFF. CDR3 nucleotide sequence: TGTGCCAGCGGGCTAAGGGGGCGGGACACCGGGGAGCTGTTTTTT. This chain uses TRBV4-2 with TRBJ2-2; 7 nucleotides align to TRBD1. The CDR3 sequence is 15 residues long. With 8 bases clipped from V and 3 bases from J, the junction kept 9 bases outside the gene matches. Germline V gene sequence: CDR1 LGHNA, CDR2 YNFKEQ.

The chain joins TRBV7-9 to TRBJ1-4, with D unclear. Germline-derived CDR1 and CDR2 are SEHNR and FQNEAQ (reference sequence). The ends were cut back, 2 bases at V and 4 bases at J, with 11 bases in the middle. The CDR3 totals 15 residues. Here the CDR3 reads CASSLPWTGNEKLFF. The CDR3 DNA sequence: TGTGCCAGCAGCTTACCTTGGACGGGTAATGAAAAACTGTTTTTT.

This clonotype has a count of ten or more. This chain joins TRBV5-6 and TRBJ2-7; maybe TRBD2 (6 bases). The CDR3 sequence is 15 residues long. Germline CDR1 SGHDT, CDR2 YYEEEE. With 1 base removed from V and 2 bases from J, the gap between germline ends came to 13 bases. The CDR3 DNA reads TGTGCCAGCAGCTTGAATGGGGCGGGGACCTACGAGCAGTACTTC. Protein: CASSLNGAGTYEQYF.

A few counts support this clonotype. The V and J genes are TRBV19 and TRBJ2-7, with 7 bases aligning to TRBD2. The ends lost 3 bases at V and 3 bases at J; junction bases unmatched: 8. The CDR3 sequence is 15 residues long. Per the germline V gene, CDR1 is LNHDA and CDR2 is SQIVND (reference sequence). The CDR3 coding sequence is TGTGCCAGTAGTATCGGCGGGGGATTGGTCTACGAGCAGTACTTC. Protein product: CASSIGGGLVYEQYF.

This clonotype occurred many times. The chain has TRBV18 and TRBJ2-7, with TRBD2 as a possible D gene (6 bases). The CDR3 covers 14 residues. With 3 bases removed from V and 7 bases from J, the gap between germline ends came to 16 bases. Germline assignment: CDR1 KGHSH and CDR2 LQKENI. Written as DNA, the CDR3 is TGTGCCAGCTCACCTGGGGGGTACCCTAGGGAGCAGTACTTC. Encoded protein: CASSPGGYPREQYF.

Details on this clonotype: Possible read error: a much larger clone is one base away. This chain joins TRBV7-9 and TRBJ1-1; 7 nucleotides line up with TRBD1. Germline values: CDR1 SEHNR, CDR2 FQNEAQ (reference sequence). The CDR3 covers 13 residues. The trim removed 6 bases at V and 7 bases at J, leaving 8 bases unmatched. CDR3 sequence (DNA): TGTGCCAGCAGGATTAGCAGGGGGGATGAAGCTTTCTTT. Translated, it gives CASRISRGDEAFF.

There are many counts of this clonotype. J is TRBJ1-1 and V is TRBV4-2; a possible D gene is TRBD1 (5 bases). The V gene's germline CDR1 is LGHNA and CDR2 YNFKEQ. This CDR3 spans 13 amino acids. V lost 1 base and J 2 bases, leaving 5 bases between the germline ends. The CDR3 loop reads CASSQGTNTEAFF. The CDR3 DNA reads as TGTGCCAGCAGCCAAGGGACAAACACTGAAGCTTTCTTT.

The chain joins TRBV12-3 or TRBV12-4 to TRBJ2-3, with 13 bases that match TRBD2. The CDR3 extends over 18 amino acids. V lost 5 bases to trimming and J lost 2 bases; unmatched junction nucleotides: 10. CDR3 sequence: CASSPGTSGEPTTDTQYF. Written as DNA, the CDR3 is TGTGCCAGCAGTCCAGGGACTAGCGGGGAACCAACCACAGATACGCAGTATTTT.

The chain uses TRBV3-1 and TRBJ2-7; maybe TRBD1 (5 bases). Germline assignment: CDR1 LGHDT and CDR2 YNNKEL (reference sequence). V dropped 2 bases and J dropped 3 bases, with 11 bases sitting between them. The length of the CDR3 is 14 residues. The CDR3 protein is CASSQQGGGYEQYF. CDR3 sequence (DNA): TGTGCCAGCAGCCAACAGGGCGGTGGCTACGAGCAGTACTTC.

The sample holds many counts of this clonotype. The V and J genes are TRBV28 and TRBJ1-2; TRBD1 agrees at 7 bases. This CDR3 comprises 14 residues. The germline CDR1 and CDR2 sequences are MDHEN and SYDVKM. Trimming at V came to 6 bases and at J to 4 bases, leaving 8 bases not matched to a gene. CDR3 DNA: TGTGCCAGCAGCTTAATCGGGACAGTCTATGGCTACACCTTC. It yields the protein CASSLIGTVYGYTF.